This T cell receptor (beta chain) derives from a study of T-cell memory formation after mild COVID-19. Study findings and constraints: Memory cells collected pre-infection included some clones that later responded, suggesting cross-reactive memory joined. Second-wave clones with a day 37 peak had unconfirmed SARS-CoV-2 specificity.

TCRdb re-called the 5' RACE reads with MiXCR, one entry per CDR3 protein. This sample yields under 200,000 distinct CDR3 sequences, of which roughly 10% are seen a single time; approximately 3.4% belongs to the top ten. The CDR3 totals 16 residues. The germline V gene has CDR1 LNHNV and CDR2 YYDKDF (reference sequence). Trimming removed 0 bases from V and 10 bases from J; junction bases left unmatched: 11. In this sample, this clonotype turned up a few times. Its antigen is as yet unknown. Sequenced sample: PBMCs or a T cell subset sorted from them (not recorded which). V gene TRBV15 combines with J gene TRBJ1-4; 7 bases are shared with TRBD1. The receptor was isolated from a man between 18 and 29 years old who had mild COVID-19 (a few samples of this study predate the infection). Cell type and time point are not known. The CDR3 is CATSRDQGVGRGKLFF. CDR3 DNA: TGTGCCACCAGCAGAGATCAGGGGGTTGGTCGTGGAAAACTGTTTTTT.